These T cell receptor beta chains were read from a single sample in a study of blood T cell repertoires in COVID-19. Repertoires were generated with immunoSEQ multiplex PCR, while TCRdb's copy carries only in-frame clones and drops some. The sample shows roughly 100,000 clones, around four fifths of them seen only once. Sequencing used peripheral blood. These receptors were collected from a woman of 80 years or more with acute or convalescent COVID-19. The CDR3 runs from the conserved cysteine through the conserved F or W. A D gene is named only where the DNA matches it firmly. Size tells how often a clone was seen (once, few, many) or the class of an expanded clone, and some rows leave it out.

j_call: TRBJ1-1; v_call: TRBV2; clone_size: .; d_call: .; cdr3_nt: TGTGCCAGTGGACAGATGAACACTGAAGCTTTCTTT; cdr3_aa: CASGQMNTEAFF
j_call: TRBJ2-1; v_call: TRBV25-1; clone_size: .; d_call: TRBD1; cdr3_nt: TGTGCCAGCAGTGAATGGGGGACAGGGGTCCCCAATGAGCAGTTCTTC; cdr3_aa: CASSEWGTGVPNEQFF
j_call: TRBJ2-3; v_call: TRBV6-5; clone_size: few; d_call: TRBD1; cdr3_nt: TGTGCCAGCAGTCGGACAGGGGCCATCACAGATACGCAGTATTTT; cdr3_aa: CASSRTGAITDTQYF
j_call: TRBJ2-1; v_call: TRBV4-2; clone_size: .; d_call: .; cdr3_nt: TGTGCCAGCAGCCAAGAGAGAGGGAGGACATACAATGAGCAGTTCTTC; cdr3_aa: CASSQERGRTYNEQFF
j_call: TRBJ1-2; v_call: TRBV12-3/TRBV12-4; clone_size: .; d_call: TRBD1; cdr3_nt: TGTGCCAGCAGTCCGACAGGGAGGTATGGCTACACCTTC; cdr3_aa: CASSPTGRYGYTF
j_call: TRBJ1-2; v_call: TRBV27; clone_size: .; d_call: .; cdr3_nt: TGTGCCAGCAGTTTAAACTGGGCTGGTGGCTACACCTTC; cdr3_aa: CASSLNWAGGYTF
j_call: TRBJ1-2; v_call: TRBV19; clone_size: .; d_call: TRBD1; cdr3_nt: TGTGCCAGTAGCAGGGGGGACGGCTACACCTTC; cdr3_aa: CASSRGDGYTF
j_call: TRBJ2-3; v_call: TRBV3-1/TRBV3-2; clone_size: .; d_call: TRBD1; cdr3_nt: TGTGCCAGCAGCCCAAGGGGGCGCGAGGTATATTTT; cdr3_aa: CASSPRGREVYF
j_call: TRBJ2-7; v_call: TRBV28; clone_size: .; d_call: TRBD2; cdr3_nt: TGTGCCAGCACGGGGGGGCTATACGAGCAGTACTTC; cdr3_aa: CASTGGLYEQYF
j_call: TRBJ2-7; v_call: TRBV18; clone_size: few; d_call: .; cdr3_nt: TGTGCCAGCCACAAGGGAGGAAGCTCCTACGAGCAGTACTTC; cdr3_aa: CASHKGGSSYEQYF
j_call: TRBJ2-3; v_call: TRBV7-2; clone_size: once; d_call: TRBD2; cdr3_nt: TGTGCCAGCAGCTTAAACCTAGCGGGGGGCCGCACAGATACGCAGTATTTT; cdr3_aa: CASSLNLAGGRTDTQYF
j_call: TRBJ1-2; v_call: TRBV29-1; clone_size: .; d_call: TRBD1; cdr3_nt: TGCAGCGTTGCCGACAGGGGAAATGGCTACACCTTC; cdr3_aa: CSVADRGNGYTF
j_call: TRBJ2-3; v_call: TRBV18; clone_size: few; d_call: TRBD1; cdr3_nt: TGTGCCAGCTCACCACGTCAGGGGGCGAACACAGATACGCAGTATTTT; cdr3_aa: CASSPRQGANTDTQYF
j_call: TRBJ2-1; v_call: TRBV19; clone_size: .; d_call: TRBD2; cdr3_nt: TGTGCCAGTAGTCCTAGCGGGAGAAATGAGCAGTTCTTC; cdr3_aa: CASSPSGRNEQFF
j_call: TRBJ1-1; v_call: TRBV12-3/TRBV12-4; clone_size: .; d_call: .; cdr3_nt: TGTGCCAGTAAGGGACAGAACACTGAAGCTTTCTTT; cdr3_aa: CASKGQNTEAFF
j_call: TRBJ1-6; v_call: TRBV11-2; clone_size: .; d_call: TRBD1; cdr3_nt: TGTGCCAGCAGCTTATGGGACAGGGAGGATAATTCACCCCTCCACTTT; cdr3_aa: CASSLWDREDNSPLHF
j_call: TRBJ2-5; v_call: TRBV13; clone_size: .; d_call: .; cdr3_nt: TGTGCCAGCAGCTCCAATACCGGGGTTAGGCAAGAGACCCAGTACTTC; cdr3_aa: CASSSNTGVRQETQYF
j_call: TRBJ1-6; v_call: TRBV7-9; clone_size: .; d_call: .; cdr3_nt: TGTGCCAGCAGCTTGCAACAGGCTAATTCACCCCTCCACTTT; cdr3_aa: CASSLQQANSPLHF
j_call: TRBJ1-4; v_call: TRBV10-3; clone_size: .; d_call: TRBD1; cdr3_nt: TGTGCCATCAGCAACAGGGGTGTAGGAACTAATGAAAAACTGTTTTTT; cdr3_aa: CAISNRGVGTNEKLFF
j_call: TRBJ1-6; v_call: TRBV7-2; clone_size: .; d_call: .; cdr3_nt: TGTGCCAGCAGCTTAGGCGGGGGGTCGAATTCACCCCTCCACTTT; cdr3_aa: CASSLGGGSNSPLHF
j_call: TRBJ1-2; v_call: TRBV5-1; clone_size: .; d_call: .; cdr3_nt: TGCGCCAGCAGCGAACCTGGGAGCAGCTATGGCTACACCTTC; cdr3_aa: CASSEPGSSYGYTF
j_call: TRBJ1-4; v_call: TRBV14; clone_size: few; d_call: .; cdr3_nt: TGTGCCAGCAGCCAAGGCGGGACAACTAATGAAAAACTGTTTTTT; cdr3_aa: CASSQGGTTNEKLFF
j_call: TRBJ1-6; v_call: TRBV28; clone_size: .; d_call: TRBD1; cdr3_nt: TGTGCCAGCAGGGGGACAGGGGCCCTCCACTTT; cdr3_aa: CASRGTGALHF
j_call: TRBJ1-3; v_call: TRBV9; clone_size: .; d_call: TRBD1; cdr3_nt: TGTGCCAGCAGGTCGGGACAGGGCTTCTCTGGAAACACCATATATTTT; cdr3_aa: CASRSGQGFSGNTIYF
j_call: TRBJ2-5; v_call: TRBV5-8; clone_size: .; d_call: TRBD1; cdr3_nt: TGTGCCAGCAACCGGGACAGTAAAGAGACCCAGTACTTC; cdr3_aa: CASNRDSKETQYF
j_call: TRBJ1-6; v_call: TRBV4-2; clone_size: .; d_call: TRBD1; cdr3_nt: TGTGCCAGCAGCCAAGGGACAGGTGATAATTCACCCCTCCACTTT; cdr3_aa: CASSQGTGDNSPLHF
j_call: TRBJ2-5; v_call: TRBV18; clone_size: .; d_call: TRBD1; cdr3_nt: TGTGCCAGCTCGATGGACAGGGGGCGCGCAGAGACCCAGTACTTC; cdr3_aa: CASSMDRGRAETQYF
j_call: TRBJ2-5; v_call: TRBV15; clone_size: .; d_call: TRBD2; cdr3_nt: TGTGCCACCAGCGTCAGACTAGCGGGGGGGCTTGAGACCCAGTACTTC; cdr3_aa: CATSVRLAGGLETQYF
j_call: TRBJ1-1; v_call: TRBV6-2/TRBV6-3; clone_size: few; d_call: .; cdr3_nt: TGTGCCAGCAGCCTCGGTACTGAAGCTTTCTTT; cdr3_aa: CASSLGTEAFF
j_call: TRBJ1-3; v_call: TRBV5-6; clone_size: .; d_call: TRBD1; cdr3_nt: TGTGCCAGCAGCCTACAGGGGGCCTCAGGAAACACCATATATTTT; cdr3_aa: CASSLQGASGNTIYF
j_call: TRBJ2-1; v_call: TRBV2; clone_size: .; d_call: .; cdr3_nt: TGTGCCAGCAGTGAGAGGAGTGTGGTCCGAGGGTGGTCTGAGCAGTTCTTC; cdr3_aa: CASSERSVVRGWSEQFF
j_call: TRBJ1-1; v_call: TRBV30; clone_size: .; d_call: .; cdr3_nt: TGTGCCTGGGGCACTATGACGGTTTTTGAAGCTTTCTTT; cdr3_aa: CAWGTMTVFEAFF
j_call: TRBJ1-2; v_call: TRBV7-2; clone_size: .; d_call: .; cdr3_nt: TGTGCCAGCAGCTTAATGGGGGGGGACGGCTATGGCTACACCTTC; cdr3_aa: CASSLMGGDGYGYTF
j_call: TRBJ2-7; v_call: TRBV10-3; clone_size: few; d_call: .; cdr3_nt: TGTGCCGCACGAGGGGCAGGGGCCTACGAGCAGTACTTC; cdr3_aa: CAARGAGAYEQYF
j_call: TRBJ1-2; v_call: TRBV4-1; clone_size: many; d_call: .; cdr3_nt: TGCGCCAGCAGCCAAGATGGCGGACAAGGTGGCTACACCTTC; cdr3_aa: CASSQDGGQGGYTF
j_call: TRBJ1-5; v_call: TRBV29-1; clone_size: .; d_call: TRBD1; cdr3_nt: TGCAGCGTGGGACCGGACAGGGACCAGCCCCAGCATTTT; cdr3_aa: CSVGPDRDQPQHF
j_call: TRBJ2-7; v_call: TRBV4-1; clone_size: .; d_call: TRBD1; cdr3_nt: TGCGCCAGCAGCCAAGATGGGCCGGGACAGGGCAAATACGAGCAGTACTTC; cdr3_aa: CASSQDGPGQGKYEQYF
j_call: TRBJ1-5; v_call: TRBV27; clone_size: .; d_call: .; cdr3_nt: TGTGCCAGCAGTTCGGGAAATCAGCCCCAGCATTTT; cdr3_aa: CASSSGNQPQHF
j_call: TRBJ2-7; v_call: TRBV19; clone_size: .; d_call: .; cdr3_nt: TGTGCCAGTAGTGACGGCCGCGCAGCCCCCCTCGGAGAGTACTTC; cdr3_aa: CASSDGRAAPLGEYF
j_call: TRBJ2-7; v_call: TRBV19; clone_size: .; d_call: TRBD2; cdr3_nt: TGTGCCAGTAGTATGGGAGCTAGCGGCTACGAGCAGTACTTC; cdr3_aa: CASSMGASGYEQYF
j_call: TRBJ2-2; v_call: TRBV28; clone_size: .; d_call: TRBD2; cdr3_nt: TGTGCCAGCAGTTTGGGCGGGAGGGCCGCCGGGGAGCTGTTTTTT; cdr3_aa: CASSLGGRAAGELFF
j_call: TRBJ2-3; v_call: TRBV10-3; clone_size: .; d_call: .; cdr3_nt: TGTGCCATCAGTGAGGGCCCCCTTGGAGATACGCAGTATTTT; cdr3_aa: CAISEGPLGDTQYF
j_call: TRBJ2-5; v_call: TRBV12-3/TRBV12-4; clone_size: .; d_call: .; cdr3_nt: TGTGCCAGCACCAAGCAGGCCCAAGAGACCCAGTACTTC; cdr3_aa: CASTKQAQETQYF
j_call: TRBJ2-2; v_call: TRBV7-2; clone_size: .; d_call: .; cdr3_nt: TGTGCCAGCAGCGCGGGGCGGGTCGGGGAGCTGTTTTTT; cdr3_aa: CASSAGRVGELFF
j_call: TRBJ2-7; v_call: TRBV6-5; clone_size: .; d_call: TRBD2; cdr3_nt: TGTGCCAGCGGGGGGACTAGCGGGGATTACGAGCAGTACTTC; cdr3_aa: CASGGTSGDYEQYF
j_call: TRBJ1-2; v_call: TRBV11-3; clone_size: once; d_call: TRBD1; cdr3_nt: TGTGCCAGCAGCTTAGGGACAGGTTCCACTGAGTCTAACTATGGCTACACCTTC; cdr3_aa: CASSLGTGSTESNYGYTF